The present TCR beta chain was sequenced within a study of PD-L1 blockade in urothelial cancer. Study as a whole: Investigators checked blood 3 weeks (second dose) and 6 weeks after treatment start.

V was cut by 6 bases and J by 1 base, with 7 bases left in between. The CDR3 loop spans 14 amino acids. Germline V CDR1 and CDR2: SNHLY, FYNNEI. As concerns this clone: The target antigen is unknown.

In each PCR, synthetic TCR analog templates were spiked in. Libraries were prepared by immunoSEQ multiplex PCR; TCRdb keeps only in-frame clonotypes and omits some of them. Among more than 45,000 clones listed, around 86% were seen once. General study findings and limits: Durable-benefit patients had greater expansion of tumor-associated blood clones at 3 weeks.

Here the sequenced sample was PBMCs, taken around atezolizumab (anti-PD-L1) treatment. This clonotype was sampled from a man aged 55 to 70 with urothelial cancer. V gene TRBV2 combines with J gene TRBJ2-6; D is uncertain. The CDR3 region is CASRLASGANVLTF. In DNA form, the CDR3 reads TGTGCCAGCAGGTTGGCTTCTGGGGCCAACGTCCTGACTTTC.